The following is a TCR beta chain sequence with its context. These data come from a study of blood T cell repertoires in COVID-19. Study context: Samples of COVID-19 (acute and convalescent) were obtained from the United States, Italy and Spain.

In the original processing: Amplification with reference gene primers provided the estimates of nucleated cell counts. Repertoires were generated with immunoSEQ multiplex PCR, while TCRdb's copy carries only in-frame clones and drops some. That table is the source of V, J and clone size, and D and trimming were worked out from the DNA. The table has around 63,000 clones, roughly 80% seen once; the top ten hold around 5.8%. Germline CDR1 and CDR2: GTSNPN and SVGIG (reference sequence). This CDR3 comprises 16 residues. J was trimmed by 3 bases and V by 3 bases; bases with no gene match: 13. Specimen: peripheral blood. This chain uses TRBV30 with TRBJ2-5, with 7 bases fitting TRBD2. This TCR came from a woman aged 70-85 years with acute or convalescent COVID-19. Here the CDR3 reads CAWRERSRGLKETQYF. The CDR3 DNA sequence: TGTGCCTGGAGGGAGCGTTCGCGGGGGTTGAAAGAGACCCAGTACTTC.